This T cell receptor beta chain was documented in a study of identical twins (dated by TCRdb to about 2016). For context, the study as a whole: To test whether fetal clonotypes persist, this study deep-sequenced TCR alpha and beta repertoires from monozygotic twins, from unrelated adults of various ages, and from cord blood. To rule out contamination, the twin experiments were replicated at different times with different library preparation protocols. Broader findings and caveats from the paper: Abundant cord blood beta clonotypes had fewer insertions, young adult naive repertoires showed a similar but weaker trend, and memory repertoires showed no such trend. Compared with coincidental sharing between unrelated individuals, an excess of low generation-probability sequences was observed among out-of-frame TCR alpha sequences shared between twins. Conclusions relied on cross-sectional statistical analysis, since the same donors could not be followed over many years. In beta out-of-frame sequences, excess twin sharing was weaker, because having fewer shared sequences lowered the signal-to-noise ratio. Invariant T cells such as MAIT and iNKT could partly confound zero-insertion analyses, though diverse VJ usage argued against this for most clonotypes. In monozygotic twins, out-of-frame TCR alpha sharing was systematically underestimated by recombination models, although the models agreed with sharing between unrelated individuals.

Library method: 5' RACE. Sequencing was carried out with an Illumina HiSeq 2000. A universal primer binding site was introduced by template switching, and a unique molecular identifier was present in the final cDNA, enabling accurate counting of TCR cDNA molecules. First-strand cDNA for TCR alpha and beta chains was synthesized from specific primers in the conserved constant-segment region. To control for contamination, every cDNA library was double barcoded, receiving both a SMART-Mk sample barcode and Illumina barcodes. TruSeq adapter sequences along with Illumina sample barcodes were introduced in two successive PCR steps. TCR alpha and beta cDNA libraries were sequenced on the Illumina HiSeq platform with custom primers. On the authors' methods: Unique molecular identifiers were extracted from raw reads with MiGEC, and CDR3 positions were determined with MiXCR. Recombination models were inferred per individual with the repgenHMM and IGoR tools using an EM algorithm. The analysis of shared clonotypes was done with the tcR package in R, with sharing normalized by the product of cloneset sizes. To study raw recombination free of thymic and clonal selection effects, out-of-frame nonproductive sequences were analyzed. TCRdb passed the public sequencing reads through fastp at Q25 and MiXCR, retaining productive beta sequences. Rows merge per CDR3 protein into single entries with the most common DNA and genes. TCRdb's processing, not the authors', yielded these V and J calls. The sample profile shows about 460,000 distinct CDR3 sequences; over 12% of them were found once. Jointly, the top ten make up about 0.52% of the sample.

A remark on this clonotype: This clone's antigen is unknown. The record has no base qualities; no much larger clone is one base away.

All donors were healthy Caucasians. Three pairs of female monozygotic twins, all aged about 18 to 30 years, were included in the twin cohort. Positive isolation kits from Invitrogen were used to isolate CD4+ and CD8+ T cell populations. From a lookup of the germline V gene, CDR1 and CDR2 are LGHNA and YNFKEQ. V is cut back by 1 base and J by 4 bases, with 3 bases in the junction unmatched. Inclusive of the bounding cysteine and phenylalanine, the CDR3 is 16 residues long. CDR3 DNA is the only sequence kept; it has 48 bases, read in frame from the first base. In addition, the sample was reused for a study of yellow fever vaccine responses in identical twins. The second paper states: According to the authors, the vaccine-induced T cell response in identical twins seemed to be partly convergent and partly specific to each individual. Focusing on identical twins, the study followed the T cell clones that responded to the vaccine, and did so with precision.

Input material: CD4+ T cells sorted from blood. The chain links TRBV4-2 with TRBJ2-2; the central 10 bases match TRBD2. This sequence was found in a woman aged 18-30 years in good health. CDR3 protein: CASSQGSSGSTGELFF. The bases are TGTGCCAGCAGCCAAGGGTCTAGCGGGAGCACCGGGGAGCTGTTTTTT.